This T cell receptor (beta chain) was retrieved from a study of beta chain features in type 1 diabetes. A word on this clone: Its antigen is still unknown.

Since all of the isolated RNA was reverse transcribed, expressed TCRB transcripts were what got sequenced. The data were produced by immunoSEQ multiplex PCR, yet TCRdb's version contains in-frame clones alone and is incomplete. The table lists approximately 240,000 clones, more than 15% of them singletons. One heparinised blood draw, averaging about 100 mL, came from each donor. Via CD45RO/CCR7/CD25/CD127/CD95/CD27, cells of the CD4+ naive, central memory, regulatory and stem cell-like memory subsets were sorted. Sorted populations all exceeded 98% purity. Germline trimming cut 0 bases from V and 1 base from J; bases unmatched to any gene: 4. CDR1 and CDR2 from the germline V gene are SGHRS and YFSETQ. There are 16 residues in the CDR3. General observations from the study: Moderately but significantly shorter TCRB CDR3s were found in Type 1 diabetes patients in all four CD4+ subsets. More deletions and fewer insertions at VDJ junctions were seen in type 1 diabetes patients.

The source of this sequence is a man aged 30 to 39 with type 1 diabetes. V usage is TRBV5-1 and J usage is TRBJ2-5; 9 bases align to TRBD2. Source material: naive CD4+ T cells from blood. The CDR3 bases are TGCGCCAGCAGCTTGGTTCTAGCGGGGATCCAAGAGACCCAGTACTTC. This gives the protein CASSLVLAGIQETQYF.